This T cell receptor (beta chain) was sequenced during a study of Ad26.COV2.S vaccination and SARS-CoV-2 variants. Study overall: Donor joined the COV1001 Ad26.COV2.S trial arm. Study results and caveats: Ad26.COV2.S recipients had broader spike-specific TCRs (P = 0.0014). Breadth and depth estimates from TCRs may understate total T cell responses.

Treatment reported: around 19 received Ad26.COV2.S at low or high dose, single or two shots; several received placebo; per-sample allocation not given. Vaccine and placebo recipients were sampled on day 63 after the first injection. An Ad26 vector was used to express Wuhan-strain SARS-CoV-2 spike as the vaccine. The CDR3 is 15 residues long. V lost 1 base, J lost 0 bases, and 9 bases lay in between. CDR1 LNHNV and CDR2 YYDKDF come from the germline V gene (reference sequence). As concerns this clone: The antigen is not known.

This table comes from immunoSEQ multiplex PCR, and its TCRdb copy is limited to in-frame clones, with some not included. Among approximately 350,000 clones listed, 80% to 90% were seen once. The J gene is TRBJ2-5, the V gene TRBV15; D is perhaps TRBD1 (6 bases). This specimen was peripheral blood, taken in a trial of Ad26.COV2.S vaccine versus placebo. The receptor was derived from a person aged 18-60 years who received the Ad26.COV2.S COVID-19 vaccine or a placebo. CDR3 loop: CATSRGGRDQETQYF. The CDR3, as DNA: TGTGCCACCAGCAGAGGGGGGCGGGACCAAGAGACCCAGTACTTC.